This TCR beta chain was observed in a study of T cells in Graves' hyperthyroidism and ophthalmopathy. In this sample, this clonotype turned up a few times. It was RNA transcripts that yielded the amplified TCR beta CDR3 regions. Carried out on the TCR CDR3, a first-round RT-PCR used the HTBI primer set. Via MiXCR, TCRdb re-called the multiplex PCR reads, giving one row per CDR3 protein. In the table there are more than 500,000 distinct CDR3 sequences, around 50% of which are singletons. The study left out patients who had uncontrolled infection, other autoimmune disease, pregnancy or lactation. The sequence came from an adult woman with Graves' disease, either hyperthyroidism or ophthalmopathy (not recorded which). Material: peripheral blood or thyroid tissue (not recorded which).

CDR3 bases: TGCAGCGTTGTGGGGTATAGCTCCTACGAGCAGTACTTC. Translation: CSVVGYSSYEQYF. This rearrangement joins TRBV29-1 to TRBJ2-7; D uncertain. The germline gives CDR1 SQVTM, CDR2 ANQGSEA. With 4 bases removed from V and 0 bases from J, the gap between germline ends came to 10 bases. CDR3 length: 13 residues.